Listed below are T cell receptor beta chains from one sample, sequenced in a study of shared clonotypes between healthy human individuals. Sequencing was performed with immunoSEQ multiplex PCR; in TCRdb, only in-frame clones are kept and a portion is missing. Of approximately 2,200,000 clones listed, 85% to 95% were seen once; the top ten hold 1.5% to 2%. Specimen: naive CD8+ T cells from PBMCs. Receptors were obtained from a man younger than 30 in good health. Some clones in this sample may be carry-over from other donors' samples. Each CDR3 is given with its conserved first and last residue. A D gene is named only where the DNA matches it firmly. A row's size may be missing; if present it is once, few, many or a size class.

D: .; size: .; J: TRBJ2-2; V: TRBV11-1; CDR3: CASSWTANTGELFF; DNA: TGTGCCAGCAGCTGGACGGCAAACACCGGGGAGCTGTTTTTT
D: TRBD2; size: .; J: TRBJ2-5; V: TRBV29-1; CDR3: CSVDPLAGAETQYF; DNA: TGCAGCGTTGATCCCCTAGCGGGAGCGGAGACCCAGTACTTC
D: TRBD1; size: .; J: TRBJ1-1; V: TRBV27; CDR3: CASSLLGQGAEAFF; DNA: TGTGCCAGCAGTTTACTCGGACAGGGGGCTGAAGCTTTCTTT
D: .; size: .; J: TRBJ1-1; V: TRBV6-1; CDR3: CASRERMNTEAFF; DNA: TGTGCCAGCAGAGAACGAATGAACACTGAAGCTTTCTTT
D: .; size: once; J: TRBJ1-2; V: TRBV19; CDR3: CASSIRRQVPLYGYTF; DNA: TGTGCCAGTAGTATCCGTAGACAGGTCCCTCTATATGGCTACACCTTC
D: TRBD1; size: .; J: TRBJ1-2; V: TRBV5-4; CDR3: CASSRNPGQGLYGYTF; DNA: TGTGCCAGCAGTCGCAATCCGGGACAGGGTCTGTATGGCTACACCTTC
D: .; size: .; J: TRBJ1-1; V: TRBV19; CDR3: CASSISNRVDTEAFF; DNA: TGTGCCAGTAGTATTTCGAACAGGGTCGACACTGAAGCTTTCTTT
D: .; size: .; J: TRBJ1-2; V: TRBV9; CDR3: CASSVGSRSYGYTF; DNA: TGTGCCAGCAGCGTAGGATCCAGATCCTATGGCTACACCTTC
D: .; size: .; J: TRBJ2-2; V: TRBV19; CDR3: CATSGYTGELFF; DNA: TGTGCCACTAGTGGTTACACCGGGGAGCTGTTTTTT
D: .; size: .; J: TRBJ1-2; V: TRBV28; CDR3: CASMKPGAAYYGYTF; DNA: TGTGCCAGCATGAAACCGGGGGCGGCGTACTATGGCTACACCTTC
D: .; size: .; J: TRBJ2-7; V: TRBV4-1; CDR3: CASSLGAPGYEQYF; DNA: TGCGCCAGCAGCCTTGGGGCCCCTGGCTACGAGCAGTACTTC
D: TRBD2; size: .; J: TRBJ2-1; V: TRBV7-9; CDR3: CASSLAAGGRNEQFF; DNA: TGTGCCAGCAGCTTAGCGGCGGGGGGACGCAATGAGCAGTTCTTC
D: TRBD2; size: once; J: TRBJ2-1; V: TRBV27; CDR3: CASSLYGTNLYNEQFF; DNA: TGTGCCAGCAGTTTATACGGGACTAACCTTTACAATGAGCAGTTCTTC
D: .; size: .; J: TRBJ2-7; V: TRBV27; CDR3: CASRNLGPHYEQYF; DNA: TGTGCCAGCAGGAACCTCGGGCCGCACTACGAGCAGTACTTC
D: .; size: .; J: TRBJ1-2; V: TRBV9; CDR3: CASTEGDTRYGYTF; DNA: TGTGCCAGTACTGAGGGGGACACGAGGTATGGCTACACCTTC
D: .; size: .; J: TRBJ2-3; V: TRBV29-1; CDR3: CSGRITSSLGADTQYF; DNA: TGCAGCGGGAGGATCACGTCCTCCCTTGGAGCAGATACGCAGTATTTT
D: .; size: .; J: TRBJ2-7; V: TRBV5-6; CDR3: CASSPRQSYEQYF; DNA: TGTGCCAGCAGCCCCCGACAGAGCTACGAGCAGTACTTC
D: .; size: .; J: TRBJ1-3; V: TRBV28; CDR3: CASNEEASGNTIYF; DNA: TGTGCCAGCAATGAGGAAGCCTCTGGAAACACCATATATTTT
D: .; size: once; J: TRBJ2-3; V: TRBV2; CDR3: CASRQNEGSGDTQYF; DNA: TGTGCCAGCAGGCAAAACGAGGGGTCCGGAGATACGCAGTATTTT
D: .; size: .; J: TRBJ2-3; V: TRBV5-4; CDR3: CASSLVPGATDTQYF; DNA: TGTGCCAGCAGCTTGGTCCCGGGGGCCACAGATACGCAGTATTTT
D: .; size: .; J: TRBJ2-2; V: TRBV28; CDR3: CASSLASFTGELFF; DNA: TGTGCCAGCAGTTTGGCCAGCTTCACCGGGGAGCTGTTTTTT
D: TRBD2; size: .; J: TRBJ2-1; V: TRBV7-9; CDR3: CASSLLAGGFPEQFF; DNA: TGTGCCAGCAGCTTATTAGCGGGAGGCTTTCCTGAGCAGTTCTTC
D: TRBD1; size: .; J: TRBJ2-7; V: TRBV2; CDR3: CASSGSGRDRRYEQYF; DNA: TGTGCCAGCAGTGGCTCAGGCCGGGACAGACGTTACGAGCAGTACTTC
D: .; size: .; J: TRBJ2-5; V: TRBV19; CDR3: CASSMVDGEETQYF; DNA: TGTGCCAGTAGTATGGTTGACGGGGAAGAGACCCAGTACTTC
D: .; size: .; J: TRBJ2-7; V: TRBV28; CDR3: CASSPAGVTERGRNYEQYF; DNA: TGTGCCAGCAGTCCCGCAGGGGTTACGGAGCGGGGACGAAACTACGAGCAGTACTTC